This TCR beta chain was sequenced in a study of control samples from healthy donors and cancer patients. Germline lookup yields CDR1 SGDLS and CDR2 YYNGEE. The V end was cut by 0 bases, the J end by 7 bases, with 5 bases between. The CDR3 consists of 13 residues. Measured with immunoSEQ multiplex PCR; TCRdb has only the in-frame clones, and not every one. The table includes about 180,000 clones, 90% to 95% detected once. The clonotype originates from a man under 40 in good health. J is TRBJ1-6 and V is TRBV9; D not resolved. Sequencing was done on a sample of blood. The chain's CDR3 is CASSVVANSPLHF. CDR3 DNA sequence: TGTGCCAGCAGCGTAGTGGCAAATTCACCCCTCCACTTT.